Below are 12 T cell receptor beta chains sequenced from a single sample in a study of T-cell reconstitution after alpha-beta-depleted transplantation in children. It was with unique molecular identifiers that the TCRbeta library was prepared. TCRdb used MiXCR to reprocess the PCR reads, holding one entry per CDR3 protein. This sample has roughly 570,000 distinct CDR3 sequences, with 25% to 30% found just once. The sequencing used PBMCs, collected before TCRalphabeta/CD19-depleted stem cell transplant. All receptors derive from a boy in the first two years of life with Wiskott-Aldrich syndrome, due to receive a stem cell transplant.

This chain connects TRBV20-1 to TRBJ2-1; D is possibly TRBD1 or TRBD2 (6 bases each). Per germline, CDR1 DFQATT and CDR2 SNEGSKA (reference sequence). The CDR3 has 14 residues. V lost 3 bases to trimming and J lost 6 bases, with 15 bases between them. Written as DNA, the CDR3 is TGCAGTGCTAGTTGGGGGGCGCTGGGCAATGAGCAGTTCTTC. Translated: CSASWGALGNEQFF.

This clonotype was detected a few times. V is TRBV6-5 and J is TRBJ1-3; D is ambiguous. Germline CDR1 MNHEY, CDR2 SVGAGI. V lost 1 base to trimming and J lost 4 bases, with 8 bases between them. There are 14 residues in the CDR3. Here the CDR3 reads CASSYFGSGNTIYF. As DNA, the CDR3 is TGTGCCAGCAGTTACTTTGGTTCCGGAAACACCATATATTTT.

The V call is TRBV20-1, the J call TRBJ1-2, with 10 bases identical to TRBD1. The V and J ends lost 3 bases and 4 bases, in that order; junction bases with no gene match: 11. Germline values: CDR1 DFQATT, CDR2 SNEGSKA (reference sequence). The CDR3 covers 16 residues. The CDR3 nucleotides read TGCAGTGCTAGCGGGAGGACAGGGGGGACCGGCTATGGCTACACCTTC. It is translated as CSASGRTGGTGYGYTF.

V and J are TRBV11-3 and TRBJ2-1; TRBD1 matches at 7 bases. Germline-derived CDR1 and CDR2 are SGHNT and YENEEA. CDR3 size: 16 residues. J was trimmed by 3 bases and V by 4 bases; bases with no gene match: 9. This CDR3 reads CASSSRTGPIYNEQFF. CDR3 DNA: TGTGCCAGCAGCTCCCGGACAGGCCCTATCTACAATGAGCAGTTCTTC.

The chain couples TRBV3-1 to TRBJ1-2; no clear D. The CDR3 has 15 amino acids. The ends were cut back, 1 base at V and 0 bases at J, with 9 bases in the middle. Germline values: CDR1 LGHDT, CDR2 YNNKEL (reference sequence). DNA for the CDR3: TGTGCCAGCAGCCAAGCGGTAATAGCTAACTATGGCTACACCTTC. Amino acid sequence: CASSQAVIANYGYTF.

This clonotype was counted a few times. The V call is TRBV7-2, the J call TRBJ2-1; D may be TRBD1 or TRBD2 (7 bases each). Germline V gene data show CDR1 as SGHTA and CDR2 as FQGNSA. There are 15 residues in the CDR3. Trimming cost V 4 bases and J 6 bases, with 16 bases left between them. CDR3 nucleotide sequence: TGTGCCAGCAGCTCTGAGACAGGGAGGGGCAATGAGCAGTTCTTC. This codes for CASSSETGRGNEQFF. Combining the CDR3 with reference TRBV7-2 and TRBJ2-1 gives the whole variable domain GAGVSQSPSNKVTEKGKDVELRCDPISGHTALYWYRQSLGQGLEFLIYFQGNSAPDKSGLPSDRFSAERTGGSVSTLTIQRTQQEDSAVYLCASSSETGRGNEQFFGPGTRLTVL.

This clonotype occurred a few times. The chain couples TRBV20-1 to TRBJ2-5, with 7 bases fitting TRBD2. V lost 3 bases and J lost 5; bases outside the gene matches: 9. The CDR3 is 14 residues long. Germline CDR1 DFQATT, CDR2 SNEGSKA (reference sequence). The CDR3 sequence is CSARSPGRVETQYF. The CDR3 DNA reads as TGCAGTGCTAGGTCCCCGGGGAGGGTGGAGACCCAGTACTTC.

This clonotype was detected a few times. The chain couples TRBV20-1 to TRBJ2-2; the D call may be TRBD1 or TRBD2 (5 bases each). The germline V and J ends were trimmed by 0 bases and 5 bases, with 16 bases remaining between them. Germline V gene lookup returns CDR1 DFQATT and CDR2 SNEGSKA (reference sequence). This CDR3 is 16 amino acids long. CDR3 nucleotide sequence: TGCAGTGCTAGAGACGCGTCGGGGCAGTCAACCGGGGAGCTGTTTTTT. It is translated as CSARDASGQSTGELFF.

The genes are TRBV3-1 and TRBJ1-2; no definite D call. The CDR3 covers 16 residues. The V end lost 2 bases, the J end lost 4 bases, and 17 bases lay between the germline ends. The germline V gene has CDR1 LGHDT and CDR2 YNNKEL (reference sequence). CDR3: CASSQFGSTRSYGYTF. CDR3 in DNA: TGTGCCAGCAGCCAATTCGGATCAACAAGATCCTATGGCTACACCTTC.

This rearrangement joins TRBV6-6 to TRBJ1-2, with a tentative D call TRBD1 (5 bases). CDR1 and CDR2 (germline): MNHNY, SVGAGI (reference sequence). This CDR3 has 12 residues. The V end was cut by 6 bases, the J end by 7 bases, with 12 bases between. The CDR3 region is CASSSVGLGYTF. The CDR3 bases are TGTGCCAGCAGCTCCGTGGGGCTTGGCTACACCTTC.

This clonotype was counted only a few times. The V and J genes are TRBV9 and TRBJ2-1, with D perhaps matching TRBD1 (6 bases). V dropped 0 bases and J dropped 7 bases, with 14 bases sitting between them. The CDR3 is made up of 15 amino acids. Germline V gene lookup returns CDR1 SGDLS and CDR2 YYNGEE. CDR3 sequence: CASSVAVGARNEQFF. The DNA for the CDR3 is TGTGCCAGCAGCGTAGCGGTGGGGGCGCGTAATGAGCAGTTCTTC. The full variable domain, completed using reference TRBV9 and TRBJ2-1, is DSGVTQTPKHLITATGQRVTLRCSPRSGDLSVYWYQQSLDQGLQFLIQYYNGEERAKGNILERFSAQQFPDLHSELNLSSLELGDSALYFCASSVAVGARNEQFFGPGTRLTVL.

V gene TRBV12-3 or TRBV12-4 combines with J gene TRBJ1-2; 7 bases align to TRBD1. Germline trimming cut 6 bases from V and 4 bases from J; bases unmatched to any gene: 8. The CDR3 sequence is 14 residues long. The CDR3 loop reads CASSNRGTSYGYTF. CDR3 nucleotide sequence: TGTGCCAGCAGCAACAGGGGAACAAGCTATGGCTACACCTTC.